Listed below are T cell receptor beta chains from one sample, sequenced in a study of T cell responses to AZD1222 COVID-19 vaccine. Assay: immunoSEQ multiplex PCR; the TCRdb copy retains only in-frame clones and omits some. The sample yields approximately 170,000 clones, around 88% seen once. The source was peripheral blood, collected 28 days after the second AZD1222 dose. These receptors all come from an adult who received the AZD1222 COVID-19 vaccine. Each CDR3 is given with its conserved first and last residue. A D gene is named only where the DNA matches it firmly. Some rows have no size entry. The others give once, few or many, or a class for an expanded clone.

d_call clone_size j_call v_call cdr3_aa cdr3_nt
TRBD1 once TRBJ1-6 TRBV15 CATSRDRDSYSPLHF TGTGCCACCAGCAGAGATCGGGACAGCTATTCACCCCTCCACTTT
TRBD2 NA TRBJ2-3 TRBV27 CASSRTSGGDTQYF TGTGCCAGCAGCCGGACTAGCGGGGGAGATACGCAGTATTTT
TRBD2 NA TRBJ2-1 TRBV5-5 CASSETSGEQFF TGTGCCAGCAGCGAGACTAGCGGGGAGCAGTTCTTC
TRBD2 NA TRBJ2-2 TRBV7-3 CASSWLAATTGELFF TGTGCCAGCAGCTGGCTAGCGGCTACCACCGGGGAGCTGTTTTTT
NA NA TRBJ1-2 TRBV5-6 CASSLVGTKNYGYTF TGTGCCAGCAGCTTGGTCGGGACAAAGAACTATGGCTACACCTTC
NA NA TRBJ1-2 TRBV6-1 CASSVTGWGTDYGYTF TGTGCCAGCAGTGTTACAGGGTGGGGAACCGACTATGGCTACACCTTC
TRBD1 NA TRBJ1-2 TRBV7-9 CASSPPSPGGGGYTF TGTGCCAGCAGCCCCCCAAGTCCAGGGGGTGGTGGCTACACCTTC
TRBD2 NA TRBJ2-3 TRBV2 CATGGGALDTQYF TGTGCCACGGGCGGGGGGGCACTAGATACGCAGTATTTT
NA NA TRBJ1-2 TRBV12-3/TRBV12-4 CASTKGRLYGYTF TGTGCCAGCACTAAAGGGCGCCTCTATGGCTACACCTTC
NA NA TRBJ1-6 TRBV10-1 CASSVGENSPLHF TGCGCCAGCAGCGTTGGCGAAAATTCACCCCTCCACTTT
NA NA TRBJ1-1 TRBV7-6 CASSLEGAGADTEAFF TGTGCCAGCAGCTTAGAAGGCGCAGGGGCGGACACTGAAGCTTTCTTT
NA NA TRBJ1-6 TRBV5-1 CASSLGEGAYNSPLHF TGCGCCAGCAGCTTGGGCGAGGGCGCGTATAATTCACCCCTCCACTTT
TRBD1 few TRBJ1-2 TRBV5-1 CASSYRTGGGSNYGYTF TGCGCCAGCAGCTACAGGACAGGCGGGGGGTCTAACTATGGCTACACCTTC
NA NA TRBJ2-2 TRBV5-1 CASSLVFSANTGELFF TGCGCCAGCAGCTTGGTTTTCTCCGCAAACACCGGGGAGCTGTTTTTT